This T cell receptor (beta chain) was captured by sequencing in a study of shared clonotypes between healthy human individuals. Notes on the study in general: Deeper or shallower sequencing was expected to change how clonotypes are shared among donors.

The CDR3 is made up of 14 amino acids. CDR1 is MNHNY, CDR2 SVGAGI, per germline (reference sequence). The V and J ends lost 2 bases and 5 bases respectively, with 9 bases between them. Authors' processing steps: Owing to the provision of junction-only sequences devoid of quality scores by immunoSEQ, filtering differed. The method was immunoSEQ multiplex PCR; TCRdb's version includes in-frame clones alone and lacks a portion of them. For V, J and clone size, that table is used; D and trimming come from the DNA. This table has 2 million to 2.5 million clones, approximately 94% appearing once. On this clone itself: Its cognate antigen is unknown. Other DNA sequences within the sample encode an identical CDR3.

The sequenced sample consisted of naive CD4+ T cells sorted from blood. Subset defined: CD45RA+ positively selected. This chain connects TRBV6-6 to TRBJ1-4, with D perhaps TRBD1 (6 bases). The clonotype comes from a man aged 18 to 29 in good health. CDR3 sequence: CASSYGQLNEKLFF. The CDR3 DNA is TGTGCCAGCAGTTACGGACAGTTAAATGAAAAACTGTTTTTT.